This section outlines one TCR beta chain sequence together with its context. The CDR3 extends over 16 amino acids. The germline V gene encodes CDR1 LNHDA and CDR2 SQIVND (reference sequence). J gave up 4 bases and V 5 bases, and 11 bases lay outside the gene matches. Sequencing was performed with immunoSEQ multiplex PCR; in TCRdb, only in-frame clones are kept and a portion is missing. The sample consists of about 170,000 clones, roughly 92% of them appearing once. These data are taken from a study of T cell responses to AZD1222 COVID-19 vaccine. The chain links TRBV19 to TRBJ1-2; TRBD1 agrees at 9 bases. The sequence was obtained from an adult in good health. The source was peripheral blood, collected on day 0 of AZD1222 vaccination. CDR3: CASSSGQGGYLYGYTF. CDR3 nucleotide sequence: TGTGCCAGTAGTTCGGGACAGGGAGGGTACCTCTATGGCTACACCTTC.